This paragraph covers one TCR beta chain sequence. Its antigen specificity is not known. TCRdb names Illumina HiSeq 2000 as the instrument used. The TCR beta cDNA libraries were made using 5'RACE template switching, a step that added both a universal primer site and unique molecular identifiers. cDNA synthesis was primed from the TCR beta constant segment and was followed by two successive PCR amplification steps. From the authors' description of their analysis: MIGEC was used to demultiplex reads and group reads by UMI, and MiTCR was used to assemble and quantify clonotypes. Only TCR cDNA sequences supported by at least two reads were kept to exclude erroneous sequences. The tcR package was used for downstream repertoire analysis, with clonotypes matched between fractions based on CDR3 nucleotide sequence plus V segment. Antigen specificity was annotated against VDJdb with VDJmatch, allowing one amino acid substitution in CDR3. After TCRdb reprocessed the reads, each CDR3 protein sequence was kept as one row, without DNA. TCRdb, not the authors, supplied the V and J calls. This sample's table carries 130,000 to 150,000 distinct CDR3 sequences. The top ten hold 9.5% to 15% of the sample.

The data originate from a study of T cells expressing NK-cell markers (dated by TCRdb to 2019 to 2021). A note on the overall study: In sorted CD3+CD56+NKG2C+, CD3+CD56+NKG2C- and CD3+CD56-NKG2C+ T-cell subsets from several donors, TCR beta-chain repertoires were profiled. Among the eight sequenced donors, seven were HCMV-seropositive and one was HCMV-seronegative. Randomly selected healthy volunteers, three men and five women, were used as the eight sequenced donors. Illumina HiSeq 2000/2500, MiSeq or NextSeq was used to sequence libraries as 2 x 150 bp reads.

HCMV-specific IgG was detected in serum with a commercial ELISA kit to determine HCMV serostatus. Ficoll density gradient centrifugation was used to isolate peripheral blood mononuclear cells from blood. What the work shows at the level of the full study, not this receptor alone: In several donors, the dominant CD3+CD56+NKG2C+ clonotypes were found to rank among the top 10 CD8+ clonotypes and to make up about 1.0-7.5% of CD8+ T cells. Whether the expanded NKG2C-expressing T cell clones were specific for HCMV antigens was left unclear. Those dominant clonotypes were again the most abundant among CD3+CD56-NKG2C+ cells in several donors, at roughly 25-60.1%.

The sample was blood T cells: a sorted CD56 or NKG2C T cell subset, CD4+ or CD8+ T cells, or bulk PBMC T cells (not recorded which). This TCR was sampled from a man aged 18 to 29 in good health. Donor details come from another sample of the same person, matched by shared clones.

The CDR3 is CATSRDPAEAFF. The chain is encoded by TRBV15 joined to TRBJ1-1. CDR1 and CDR2 were assigned from the germline V gene (reference sequence) as LNHNV and YYDKDF. The CDR3 contains 12 residues, cysteine and phenylalanine counted. Only the protein is available.